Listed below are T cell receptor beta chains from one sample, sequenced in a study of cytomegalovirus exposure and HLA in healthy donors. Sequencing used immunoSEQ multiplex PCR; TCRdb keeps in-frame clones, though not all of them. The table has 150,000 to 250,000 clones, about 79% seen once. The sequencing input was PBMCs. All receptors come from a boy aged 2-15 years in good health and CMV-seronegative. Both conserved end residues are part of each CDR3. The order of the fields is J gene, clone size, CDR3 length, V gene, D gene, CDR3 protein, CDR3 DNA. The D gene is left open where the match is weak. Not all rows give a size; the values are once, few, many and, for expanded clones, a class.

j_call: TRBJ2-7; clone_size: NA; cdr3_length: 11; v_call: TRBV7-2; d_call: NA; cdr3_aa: CASRQGGEQYF; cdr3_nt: TGTGCCAGCAGACAGGGCGGCGAGCAGTACTTC
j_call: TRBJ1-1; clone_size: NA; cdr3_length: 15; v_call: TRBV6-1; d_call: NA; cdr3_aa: CASPFSGRMNTEAFF; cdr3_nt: TGTGCCAGCCCCTTTTCGGGGAGAATGAACACTGAAGCTTTCTTT
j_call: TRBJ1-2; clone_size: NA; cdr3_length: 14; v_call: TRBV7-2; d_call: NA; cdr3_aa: CASSLPGANYGYTF; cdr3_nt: TGTGCCAGCAGCCTCCCGGGAGCTAACTATGGCTACACCTTC
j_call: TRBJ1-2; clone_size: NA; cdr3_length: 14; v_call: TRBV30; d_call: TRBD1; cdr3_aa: CAWSLTGILDGYTF; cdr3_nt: TGTGCCTGGAGCCTGACAGGGATCCTGGATGGCTACACCTTC
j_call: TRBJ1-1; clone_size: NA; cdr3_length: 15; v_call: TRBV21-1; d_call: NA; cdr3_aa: CASSKISRRDTEAFF; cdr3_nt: TGTGCCAGCAGCAAAATATCCAGGAGGGACACTGAAGCTTTCTTT
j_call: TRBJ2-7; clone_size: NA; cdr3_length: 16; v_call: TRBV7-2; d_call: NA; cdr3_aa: CASSTPGHPSPYEQYF; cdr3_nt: TGTGCCAGCAGCACGCCGGGACACCCCTCTCCCTACGAGCAGTACTTC
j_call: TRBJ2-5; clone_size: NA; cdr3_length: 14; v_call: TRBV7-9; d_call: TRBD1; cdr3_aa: CASRGQAWEETQYF; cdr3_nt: TGTGCCAGCAGGGGACAGGCTTGGGAGGAGACCCAGTACTTC
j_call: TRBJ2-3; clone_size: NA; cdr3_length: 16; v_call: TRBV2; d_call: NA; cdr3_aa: CASITSGQGSTDTQYF; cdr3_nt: TGTGCCAGCATTACCTCCGGGCAGGGTAGCACAGATACGCAGTATTTT
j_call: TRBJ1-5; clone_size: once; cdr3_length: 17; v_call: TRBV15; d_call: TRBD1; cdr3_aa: CATSRDGSRGRNQPQHF; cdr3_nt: TGTGCCACCAGCAGAGATGGGAGCAGGGGGAGGAATCAGCCCCAGCATTTT
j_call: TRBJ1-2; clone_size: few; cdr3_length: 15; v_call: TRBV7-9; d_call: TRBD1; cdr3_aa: CASSLATGDRYGYTF; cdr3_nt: TGTGCCAGCAGCTTAGCTACAGGGGATCGCTATGGCTACACCTTC
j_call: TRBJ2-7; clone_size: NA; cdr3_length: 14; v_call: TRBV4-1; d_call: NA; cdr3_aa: CASSLREIRDEQYF; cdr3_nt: TGCGCCAGCAGCCTGAGGGAGATAAGGGACGAGCAGTACTTC
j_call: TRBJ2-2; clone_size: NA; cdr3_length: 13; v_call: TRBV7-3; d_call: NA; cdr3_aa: CASSLQLTGELFF; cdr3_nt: TGTGCCAGCAGCTTACAACTTACCGGGGAGCTGTTTTTT
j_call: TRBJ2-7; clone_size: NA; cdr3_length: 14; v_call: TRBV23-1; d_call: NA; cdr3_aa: CASSQSAGVDEQYF; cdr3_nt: TGCGCCAGCAGTCAGTCAGCAGGGGTCGACGAGCAGTACTTC
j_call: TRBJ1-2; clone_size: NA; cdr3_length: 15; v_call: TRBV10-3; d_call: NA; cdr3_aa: CAISETRATNYGYTF; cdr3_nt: TGTGCCATCAGTGAGACTAGGGCTACTAACTATGGCTACACCTTC
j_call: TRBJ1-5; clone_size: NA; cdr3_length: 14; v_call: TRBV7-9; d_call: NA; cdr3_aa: CASSDSSPDQPQHF; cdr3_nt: TGTGCCAGCAGCGACAGTTCCCCGGATCAGCCCCAGCATTTT
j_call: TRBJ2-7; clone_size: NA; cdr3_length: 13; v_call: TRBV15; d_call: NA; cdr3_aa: CATSRGRSYEQYF; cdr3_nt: TGTGCCACCAGCAGAGGACGGAGTTACGAGCAGTACTTC
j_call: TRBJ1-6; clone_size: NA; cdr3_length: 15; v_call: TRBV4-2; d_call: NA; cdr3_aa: CASSQEGGPRSPLHF; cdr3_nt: TGTGCCAGCAGCCAAGAAGGGGGACCGAGATCACCCCTCCACTTT
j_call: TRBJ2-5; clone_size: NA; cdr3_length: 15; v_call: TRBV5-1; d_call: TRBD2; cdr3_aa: CASSRSGDLQETQYF; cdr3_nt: TGCGCCAGCAGCCGTAGCGGGGATCTACAAGAGACCCAGTACTTC
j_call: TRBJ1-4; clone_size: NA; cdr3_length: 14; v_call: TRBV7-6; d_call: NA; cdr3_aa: CASSFEGVGEKLFF; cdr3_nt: TGTGCCAGCAGCTTTGAAGGGGTTGGCGAAAAACTGTTTTTT
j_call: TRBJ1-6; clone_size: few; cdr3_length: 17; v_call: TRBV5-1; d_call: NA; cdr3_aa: CASSFNLGGSDNSPLHF; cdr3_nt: TGCGCCAGCAGCTTCAATCTTGGGGGGAGCGATAATTCACCCCTCCACTTT
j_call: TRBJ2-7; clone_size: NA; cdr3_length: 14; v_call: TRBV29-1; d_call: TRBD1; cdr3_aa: CSVGQGRGSYEQYF; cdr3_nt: TGCAGCGTTGGACAGGGCCGGGGCTCCTACGAGCAGTACTTC
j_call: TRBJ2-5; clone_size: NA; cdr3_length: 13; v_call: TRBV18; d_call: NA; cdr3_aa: CASSPGRGETQYF; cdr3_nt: TGTGCCAGCTCACCGGGCAGGGGTGAGACCCAGTACTTC
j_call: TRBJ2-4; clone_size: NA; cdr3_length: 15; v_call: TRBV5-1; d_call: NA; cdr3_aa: CASSLAGGAKNIQYF; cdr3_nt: TGCGCCAGCAGCTTGGCCGGGGGAGCCAAAAACATTCAGTACTTC
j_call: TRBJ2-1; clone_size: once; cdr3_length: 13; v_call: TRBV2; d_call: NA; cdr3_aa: CASSVEGEDEQFF; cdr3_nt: TGTGCCAGCAGCGTAGAGGGCGAGGATGAGCAGTTCTTC
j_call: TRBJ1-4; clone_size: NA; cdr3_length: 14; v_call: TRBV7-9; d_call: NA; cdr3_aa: CATKRTATNEKLFF; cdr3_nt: TGTGCCACCAAGCGGACGGCAACTAATGAAAAACTGTTTTTT
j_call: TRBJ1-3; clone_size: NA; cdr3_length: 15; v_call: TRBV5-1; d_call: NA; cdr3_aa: CASSLTGSTGNTIYF; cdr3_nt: TGCGCCAGCAGCTTGACAGGGTCAACTGGAAACACCATATATTTT
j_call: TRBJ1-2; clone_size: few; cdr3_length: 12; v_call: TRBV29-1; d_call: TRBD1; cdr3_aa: CSVEDRFYGYTF; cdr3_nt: TGCAGCGTTGAGGACAGGTTTTATGGCTACACCTTC
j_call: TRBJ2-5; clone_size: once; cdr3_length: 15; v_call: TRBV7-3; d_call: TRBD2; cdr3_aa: CASSFSGGAGGTQYF; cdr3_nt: TGTGCCAGCAGCTTTAGCGGGGGGGCAGGAGGGACCCAGTACTTC
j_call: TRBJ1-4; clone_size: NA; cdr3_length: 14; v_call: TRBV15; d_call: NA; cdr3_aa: CATTLGGTHEKLFF; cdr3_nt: TGTGCCACCACCTTGGGGGGGACACATGAAAAACTGTTTTTT
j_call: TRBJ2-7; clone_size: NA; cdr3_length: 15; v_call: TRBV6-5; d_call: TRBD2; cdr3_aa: CASSLSGVAAYEQYF; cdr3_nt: TGTGCCAGCAGTCTCAGCGGGGTGGCCGCCTACGAGCAGTACTTC